This TCR beta chain was profiled in a study of cytomegalovirus exposure and HLA in healthy donors. Study-wide points: For most TCR sequences rarity was the rule, although some public TCRs occurred in many donors.

With respect to this clone: Its specificity is not known.

CDR3 length equals 13 residues. The V gene's germline CDR1 is MNHNS and CDR2 SASEGT. J was trimmed by 9 bases and V by 7 bases; bases with no gene match: 7. The PCR ran on 60 Vbeta and 13 Jbeta primers. Assay: immunoSEQ multiplex PCR; the TCRdb copy retains only in-frame clones and omits some. The table records about 230,000 clones, around 89% of them present only once. The chain combines TRBV6-1 with TRBJ2-4; TRBD1 agrees at 9 bases. The specimen sequenced was PBMCs. This TCR derives from a woman aged 18 to 35 in good health and CMV-seronegative. CDR3 sequence reads: CASTDGDRAIQYF. The CDR3 DNA reads TGTGCCAGCACTGATGGGGACAGGGCCATTCAGTACTTC.